These 27 T cell receptor beta chains were all obtained from the same sample, sequenced in a study of blood T cell repertoires in COVID-19. Produced via immunoSEQ multiplex PCR; TCRdb's table is partial and in-frame only. Seen here are roughly 250,000 clones, about 85% observed once, and the top ten hold around 0.89%. The sequenced material came from peripheral blood. These receptors were obtained from a man aged 35 to 55 with acute or convalescent COVID-19.

V usage is TRBV7-9 and J usage is TRBJ2-2, with 10 bases aligning to TRBD2. The CDR3 consists of 14 residues. Germline V gives CDR1 SEHNR, CDR2 FQNEAQ (reference sequence). The V and J ends lost 5 bases and 8 bases, in that order; junction bases with no gene match: 5. CDR3 sequence: CASSPGLAVGELFF. Written as DNA, the CDR3 is TGTGCCAGCAGCCCAGGACTAGCGGTGGGGGAGCTGTTTTTT.

The DNA for the CDR3 is TGTGCCATCAGTGAGTCAGTGACAGGGGGGGAAAAACTGTTTTTT. Translated, it gives CAISESVTGGEKLFF. The chain has TRBV10-3 and TRBJ1-4; 9 positions agree with TRBD1. Germline V CDR1 and CDR2: ENHRY, SYGVKD. The CDR3 runs 15 residues. Trimming cost V 0 bases and J 8 bases; bases outside gene matches: 4.

This chain uses TRBV6-5 with TRBJ2-2, with TRBD1 as a possible D gene (6 bases). V was pared by 6 bases and J by 5 bases, with 13 bases between. The germline gives CDR1 MNHEY, CDR2 SVGAGI. The CDR3 sequence is 14 residues long. CDR3 in amino acids: CASSRRQATGELFF. DNA of the CDR3: TGTGCCAGCAGCCGTAGACAGGCAACCGGGGAGCTGTTTTTT.

V is TRBV24-1 and J is TRBJ1-6, with 8 bases lining up with TRBD1. CDR3 length equals 14 residues. V was clipped by 6 bases and J by 7 bases; unmatched bases: 4. The germline CDR1 and CDR2 sequences are KGHDR and SFDVKD. The CDR3 coding sequence is TGTGCCACCAGTAATCGACAGGGGAATTCACCCCTCCACTTT. Its translation is CATSNRQGNSPLHF.

This sequence joins TRBV6-4 and TRBJ2-3; 10 bases agree with TRBD1. Germline assignment: CDR1 MRHNA and CDR2 SNTAGT. This CDR3 contains 14 residues. V lost 4 bases and J lost 4; bases outside the gene matches: 2. The CDR3 loop is CASSAGTGADTQYF. The CDR3 DNA is TGTGCCAGCAGTGCCGGGACAGGGGCAGATACGCAGTATTTT.

This chain links TRBV19 with TRBJ2-3; D is perhaps TRBD2 (6 bases). The germline gives CDR1 LNHDA, CDR2 SQIVND (reference sequence). V lost 7 bases and J lost 0, with 20 bases in between. There are 17 residues in the CDR3. The CDR3 sequence is CASKERSGGISTDTQYF. DNA of the CDR3: TGTGCCAGTAAGGAGCGGTCTGGCGGGATAAGCACAGATACGCAGTATTTT.

The rearrangement uses TRBV11-1 and TRBJ2-5; a weak D match, TRBD2 (5 bases). This CDR3 is built from 14 residues. V shed 4 bases and J shed 2 bases, with 11 bases lying between them. In germline, CDR1 is SGHAT, CDR2 FQDESV (reference sequence). This CDR3 is CASSSRTVQETQYF. The CDR3 bases are TGTGCCAGCAGCTCTAGGACTGTACAAGAGACCCAGTACTTC.

This chain connects TRBV20-1 to TRBJ1-1; D is undetermined. CDR1 is DFQATT, CDR2 SNEGSKA, per germline (reference sequence). Trimming removed 4 bases from V and 3 bases from J, with 6 bases in between. The CDR3 has 11 residues. CDR3 in DNA: TGCAGTGCTAAGAGTGACACTGAAGCTTTCTTT. As protein: CSAKSDTEAFF.

The rearrangement uses TRBV5-8 and TRBJ1-2; 11 bases agree with TRBD1. The J segment lost 4 bases and the V segment lost 4 bases, leaving 6 bases of the junction unmatched. In germline, CDR1 is SGHTS, CDR2 YDEGEE. This CDR3 comprises 15 residues. For the CDR3, the DNA is TGTGCCAGCAGCCTGGGGACAGGGGGTTCCTATGGCTACACCTTC. This codes for CASSLGTGGSYGYTF.

The chain employs TRBV9 and TRBJ2-7, with 7 bases matching TRBD1. CDR1 SGDLS and CDR2 YYNGEE come from the germline V gene. The length of the CDR3 is 14 residues. V was clipped by 3 bases and J by 0 bases; unmatched bases: 3. The CDR3: CASSAGQSSYEQYF. Here the CDR3 DNA reads TGTGCCAGCAGCGCGGGACAGAGCTCCTACGAGCAGTACTTC.

J is TRBJ2-1 and V is TRBV11-2; the match to TRBD2 covers 7 bases. Germline assignment: CDR1 SGHAT and CDR2 FQNNGV. The V and J ends lost 1 base and 9 bases, in that order; junction bases with no gene match: 9. The CDR3 has 15 residues. CDR3 nucleotides: TGTGCCAGCAGCTTAGTAGGCGGGGGTCGGGGTGAGCAGTTCTTC. This sequence encodes CASSLVGGGRGEQFF. Combining the CDR3 with reference TRBV11-2 and TRBJ2-1 gives the whole variable domain EAGVAQSPRYKIIEKRQSVAFWCNPISGHATLYWYQQILGQGPKLLIQFQNNGVVDDSQLPKDRFSAERLKGVDSTLKIQPAKLEDSAVYLCASSLVGGGRGEQFFGPGTRLTVL.

J is TRBJ1-3 and V is TRBV5-6; D gene unclear. Trimming shortened V by 4 bases and J by 0 bases, and 11 bases separated the two germline ends. Germline V lookup: CDR1 SGHDT, CDR2 YYEEEE. The CDR3 loop spans 15 amino acids. The DNA of the CDR3 is TGTGCCAGCAGCAAACCCGCTAGCTCTGGAAACACCATATATTTT. As protein: CASSKPASSGNTIYF.

The CDR3: CASSPRTPRQGWEEQYF. The CDR3, as DNA: TGCGCCAGCAGCCCACGAACACCTAGACAGGGATGGGAGGAGCAGTACTTC. The rearrangement uses TRBV10-2 and TRBJ2-7, with TRBD1 matching over 7 bases. CDR3 length: 17 residues. J lost 7 bases, V lost 6 bases, and 21 bases had no gene match. Looked up from germline, CDR1 is WSHSY and CDR2 is SAAADI.

This chain connects TRBV7-3 to TRBJ1-1, with D tentatively TRBD1 (5 bases). This CDR3 is built from 15 residues. The germline V gene encodes CDR1 SGHTA and CDR2 FQGTGA. V shed 1 base and J shed 1 base, with 10 bases lying between them. The CDR3 protein is CASSLMTAPNTEAFF. The CDR3 DNA is TGTGCCAGCAGCTTAATGACAGCTCCGAACACTGAAGCTTTCTTT.

The V call is TRBV5-1, the J call TRBJ2-7; possibly TRBD1 for D (5 bases). Trimming left V 5 bases short and J 5 bases short, with 14 bases between. Germline V gene sequence: CDR1 SGHRS, CDR2 YFSETQ. This CDR3 is built from 13 residues. CDR3 amino acids: CASRTGPRDEQYF. The CDR3 DNA follows: TGCGCCAGCAGAACAGGCCCTAGGGACGAGCAGTACTTC.

There are a few counts of this clone. The J gene is TRBJ1-5, the V gene TRBV19, with TRBD1 matching over 11 bases. J lost 5 bases, V lost 6 bases, and 12 bases had no gene match. The CDR3 consists of 17 residues. Per the germline V gene, CDR1 is LNHDA and CDR2 is SQIVND (reference sequence). In DNA form, the CDR3 reads TGTGCCAGTAGGAGGAACCTAGGGACAGGGGGAGATCAGCCCCAGCATTTT. Translating gives CASRRNLGTGGDQPQHF.

The J gene is TRBJ2-7, the V gene TRBV10-1; 10 bases match TRBD1. The CDR3 has 14 residues. CDR1 is WNHNN, CDR2 SYGVQD, per germline (reference sequence). The V gene end was trimmed by 2 bases and the J gene end by 3 bases; junction bases not matched to a gene: 1. The CDR3 sequence: CASSERTGGYEQYF. Here the CDR3 DNA reads TGCGCCAGCAGTGAGAGGACAGGGGGCTACGAGCAGTACTTC.

This clone showed up just once. V is TRBV5-6 and J is TRBJ1-1; TRBD1 is a possible D gene (5 bases). Germline loops: CDR1 SGHDT, CDR2 YYEEEE. V was shortened by 0 bases and J by 4 bases, with 13 bases between the two germline ends. CDR3 length: 15 residues. CDR3 loop: CASSLGMWGGTEAFF. In DNA, the CDR3 is TGTGCCAGCAGCTTGGGGATGTGGGGGGGCACTGAAGCTTTCTTT.

V usage is TRBV4-3 and J usage is TRBJ2-2; 11 nucleotides match TRBD2. From germline, CDR1 is LGHNA and CDR2 YSLEER. Germline trimming cut 2 bases from V and 3 bases from J; bases unmatched to any gene: 5. This CDR3 region has 17 residues. The CDR3: CASSQFLSGGDTGELFF. The CDR3 nucleotides read TGCGCCAGCAGCCAATTCCTTAGCGGGGGGGACACCGGGGAGCTGTTTTTT.

The genes are TRBV15 and TRBJ2-7; no clear D. Trimming took 1 base from V and 2 from J, leaving 12 bases between them. In germline, CDR1 is LNHNV, CDR2 YYDKDF (reference sequence). The CDR3 has 15 amino acids. The CDR3 here is CATSRGSDNPYEQYF. Here the CDR3 DNA reads TGTGCCACCAGCAGAGGCAGTGACAATCCCTACGAGCAGTACTTC. Variable domain in full (rest from reference TRBV15 and TRBJ2-7): DAMVIQNPRYQVTQFGKPVTLSCSQTLNHNVMYWYQQKSSQAPKLLFHYYDKDFNNEADTPDNFQSRRPNTSFCFLDIRSPGLGDTAMYLCATSRGSDNPYEQYFGPGTRLTVT.

The J gene is TRBJ1-6, the V gene TRBV5-4; 8 nucleotides line up with TRBD1. After removal of 3 bases from V and 4 bases from J, the junction contained 9 bases not matched to a gene. The CDR3 has 17 residues. Per germline, CDR1 SGHNT and CDR2 YYREEE (reference sequence). The CDR3 region is CASSSKDRAEYNSPLHF. CDR3 nucleotide sequence: TGTGCCAGCAGCTCCAAGGACAGGGCGGAATATAATTCACCCCTCCACTTT.

This clone was detected only a few times. The chain has TRBV5-1 and TRBJ2-7; 8 nucleotides align to TRBD2. There are 15 residues in the CDR3. The germline V gene has CDR1 SGHRS and CDR2 YFSETQ. With 4 bases clipped from V and 4 bases from J, the junction kept 10 bases outside the gene matches. The CDR3 region is CASSPGGAGGYEQYF. The CDR3 DNA sequence: TGCGCCAGCAGCCCGGGGGGGGCCGGGGGTTACGAGCAGTACTTC.

This clone occurred once. The chain joins TRBV12-3 or TRBV12-4 to TRBJ1-5; no clear D. The V end lost 3 bases, the J end lost 7 bases, and 7 bases lay between the germline ends. CDR3 length equals 12 residues. The CDR3 region has the DNA TGTGCCAGCAGTTTGAGTTTCCAGCCCCAGCATTTT. Translating it yields CASSLSFQPQHF.

The rearrangement uses TRBV28 and TRBJ1-5; no clear D. The CDR3 runs 16 residues. The germline V and J ends were trimmed by 7 bases and 6 bases, with 22 bases remaining between them. Germline V CDR1 and CDR2: MDHEN, SYDVKM. The CDR3 DNA follows: TGTGCCAGCACCTCCAGAGGAGGACGGGTGGGTCAGCCCCAGCATTTT. It specifies CASTSRGGRVGQPQHF.

This rearrangement joins TRBV12-3 or TRBV12-4 to TRBJ1-2; D is ambiguous. V lost 7 bases and J lost 7, with 10 bases in between. There are 11 residues in the CDR3. The CDR3 region is CASTLSGGYTF. CDR3 coding DNA: TGTGCCAGCACCCTCTCGGGTGGCTACACCTTC.

The rearrangement uses TRBV18 and TRBJ1-4, with D hard to call. Germline-derived CDR1 and CDR2 are KGHSH and LQKENI. CDR3 length: 15 amino acids. With 4 bases removed from V and 3 bases from J, the gap between germline ends came to 12 bases. CDR3 region: CASSQSREANEKLFF. Written as DNA, the CDR3 is TGTGCCAGCTCACAGTCCCGGGAGGCTAATGAAAAACTGTTTTTT.

This chain connects TRBV12-3 or TRBV12-4 to TRBJ1-2, with TRBD1 matching 8 bases. V lost 6 bases to trimming and J lost 6 bases; unmatched junction nucleotides: 6. This CDR3 region has 13 residues. This chain's CDR3 is CASRFTGGHGYTF. As DNA, the CDR3 is TGTGCCAGCAGATTTACAGGGGGGCATGGCTACACCTTC.